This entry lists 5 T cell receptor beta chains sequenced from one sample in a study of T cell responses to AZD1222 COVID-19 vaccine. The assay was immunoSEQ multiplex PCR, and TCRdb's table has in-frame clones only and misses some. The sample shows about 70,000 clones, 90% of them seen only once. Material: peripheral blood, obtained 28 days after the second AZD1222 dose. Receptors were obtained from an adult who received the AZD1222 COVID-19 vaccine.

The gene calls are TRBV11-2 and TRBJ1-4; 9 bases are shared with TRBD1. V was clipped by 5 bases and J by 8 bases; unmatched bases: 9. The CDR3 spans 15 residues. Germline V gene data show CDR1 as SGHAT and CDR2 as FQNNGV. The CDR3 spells CASSPPPGQGEKLFF. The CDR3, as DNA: TGTGCCAGCAGCCCCCCCCCGGGACAGGGCGAAAAACTGTTTTTT.

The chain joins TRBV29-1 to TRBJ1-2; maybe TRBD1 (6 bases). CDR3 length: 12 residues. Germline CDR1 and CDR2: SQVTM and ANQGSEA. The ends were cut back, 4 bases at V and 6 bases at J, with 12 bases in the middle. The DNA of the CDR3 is TGCAGCGTTGCAGGGGCTGAAAATGGCTACACCTTC. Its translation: CSVAGAENGYTF.

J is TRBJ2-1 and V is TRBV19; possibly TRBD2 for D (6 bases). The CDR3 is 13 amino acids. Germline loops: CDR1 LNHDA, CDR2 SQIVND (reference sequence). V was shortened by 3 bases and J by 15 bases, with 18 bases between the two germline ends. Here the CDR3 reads CASSIGWRDSAFF. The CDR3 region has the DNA TGTGCCAGTAGTATTGGGTGGAGGGACTCCGCGTTCTTC.

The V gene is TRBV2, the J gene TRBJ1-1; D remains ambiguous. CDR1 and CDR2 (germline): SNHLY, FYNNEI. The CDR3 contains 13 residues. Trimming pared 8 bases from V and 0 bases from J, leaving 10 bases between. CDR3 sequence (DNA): TGTGCCAGCGGTGGCCATTTGAACACTGAAGCTTTCTTT. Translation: CASGGHLNTEAFF.

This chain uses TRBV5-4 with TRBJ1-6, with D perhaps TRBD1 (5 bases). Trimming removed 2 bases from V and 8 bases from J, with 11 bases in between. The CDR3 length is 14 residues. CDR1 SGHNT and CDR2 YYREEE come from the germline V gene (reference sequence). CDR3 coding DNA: TGTGCCAGCAGCTTTCGCACGGGGGATTCACCCCTCCACTTT. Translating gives CASSFRTGDSPLHF.